Below, 25 T cell receptor beta chains from the same sample are listed, as sequenced in a study of regulatory T cells in long-lasting Graves disease. Assembly of TCR beta libraries relied on iRepertoire HTBI primers together with Arm-PCR of CDR3 regions. Each CDR3 protein gets one entry after TCRdb re-called the multiplex PCR reads with MiXCR. The sample shows some 250,000 distinct CDR3 sequences, around 17% of them seen only once. Time point indicated: newly diagnosed GD, antithyroid drugs for less than 3 months. Scientists built the TCR library using RNA that was extracted from PBMCs. The sequences come from peripheral blood mononuclear cells (PBMCs), collected at new diagnosis, from a patient treated with antithyroid drugs. The receptor source for this set is a female donor with Graves disease.

There are a few counts of this clonotype. This sequence is one base from a far larger clone and is likely a read error. The chain has TRBV7-3 and TRBJ2-7, with D perhaps TRBD1 (5 bases). The last part of the DNA fits TRBJ2-5 better; the J call may be wrong. Germline lookup yields CDR1 SGHTA and CDR2 FQGTGA. The CDR3 runs 13 residues. In nucleotides, the CDR3 is TGTGCCAGCAGCTTGGACATCCAAGAGACCCAGTACTTC. This sequence encodes CASSLDIQETQYF.

This clonotype was counted ten times or more. The chain employs TRBV24-1 and TRBJ2-7; TRBD2 matches 7 bases. The ends lost 3 bases at V and 0 bases at J; junction bases unmatched: 1. Germline CDR1 and CDR2: KGHDR and SFDVKD. This CDR3 comprises 14 residues. CDR3 in amino acids: CATSDGGSSYEQYF. CDR3 DNA: TGTGCCACCAGTGATGGCGGGAGCTCCTACGAGCAGTACTTC.

In this sample, this clonotype turned up many times. This chain connects TRBV7-2 to TRBJ2-3; possible D gene TRBD2, 6 bases. Trimming took off 5 bases at V and 4 bases at J, with 16 bases between the two ends. There are 15 residues in the CDR3. The germline CDR1 and CDR2 sequences are SGHTA and FQGNSA. The CDR3 is CASSDDASAADTQYF. CDR3 DNA sequence: TGTGCCAGCAGCGACGACGCTAGCGCCGCAGATACGCAGTATTTT.

This clonotype has at least ten counts. The chain uses TRBV18 and TRBJ2-1; TRBD2 matches 9 bases. Losses at the gene ends were 4 bases for V and 2 bases for J; bases not matched to a gene: 3. Germline assignment: CDR1 KGHSH and CDR2 LQKENI. The CDR3 spans 15 residues. Here the CDR3 reads CASSQASGTYNEQFF. The CDR3 DNA reads TGTGCCAGCTCACAGGCTAGCGGGACCTACAATGAGCAGTTCTTC. Supplemented by reference TRBV18 and TRBJ2-1, the full variable domain reads NAGVMQNPRHLVRRRGQEARLRCSPMKGHSHVYWYRQLPEEGLKFMVYLQKENIIDESGMPKERFSAEFPKEGPSILRIQQVVRGDSAAYFCASSQASGTYNEQFFGPGTRLTVL.

In its sample, this clonotype was seen many times. The rearrangement links TRBV20-1 to TRBJ2-1, with 7 positions matching TRBD2. V gave up 2 bases and J gave up 0 bases; unmatched junction bases: 7. The CDR3 length is 16 residues. The germline V gene has CDR1 DFQATT and CDR2 SNEGSKA (reference sequence). CDR3 bases: TGCAGTGCTAGAACATTTAGCGGGCTCTCCTACAATGAGCAGTTCTTC. Its translation: CSARTFSGLSYNEQFF.

This clonotype was seen a handful of times. The rearrangement uses TRBV6-1 and TRBJ2-7; 8 nucleotides agree with TRBD1. The CDR3 covers 16 residues. The trim removed 1 base at V and 4 bases at J, leaving 9 bases unmatched. The germline V gene encodes CDR1 MNHNS and CDR2 SASEGT. Written as DNA, the CDR3 is TGTGCCAGCAGTGAAGTCCCCGGGACAGGATCGTACGAGCAGTACTTC. Translated, it gives CASSEVPGTGSYEQYF.

The chain has TRBV19 and TRBJ1-5; the D gene is possibly TRBD1 (6 bases). The CDR3 has 15 residues. From germline, CDR1 is LNHDA and CDR2 SQIVND (reference sequence). V gave up 3 bases and J gave up 5 bases, with 14 bases separating them. Written as DNA, the CDR3 is TGTGCCAGTAGTATGGGACACTATAACGATCAGCCCCAGCATTTT. It specifies CASSMGHYNDQPQHF.

This clonotype was found many times. The chain joins TRBV2 to TRBJ2-3; TRBD2 aligns across 10 bases. The CDR3 runs 17 residues. Germline values: CDR1 SNHLY, CDR2 FYNNEI. After removal of 5 bases from V and 0 bases from J, the junction contained 8 bases not matched to a gene. The CDR3 coding sequence is TGTGCCAGCAGTACGCCGGGACTAGCGCGTAGCACAGATACGCAGTATTTT. Translating gives CASSTPGLARSTDTQYF.

This clonotype was seen ten or more times. This sequence joins TRBV7-9 and TRBJ2-3, with TRBD2 identical over 7 bases. This CDR3 has 15 amino acids. Germline CDR1 SEHNR, CDR2 FQNEAQ (reference sequence). The V gene end was trimmed by 1 base and the J gene end by 4 bases; junction bases not matched to a gene: 5. The CDR3 spells CASSLEVGGPDTQYF. CDR3 DNA sequence: TGTGCCAGCAGCTTAGAGGTGGGAGGGCCAGATACGCAGTATTTT.

This clonotype was seen many times. The chain has TRBV11-2 and TRBJ2-7; 8 bases are shared with TRBD1. CDR3 size: 12 residues. Germline V gives CDR1 SGHAT, CDR2 FQNNGV. The J segment lost 5 bases and the V segment lost 6 bases, leaving 3 bases of the junction unmatched. CDR3 sequence: CASSPGGDEQYF. In DNA form, the CDR3 reads TGTGCCAGCAGTCCAGGGGGCGACGAGCAGTACTTC.

This clonotype appeared many times. The rearrangement joins TRBV27 to TRBJ2-1, with D possibly matching TRBD2 (5 bases). The CDR3 loop spans 15 amino acids. Trimming took off 2 bases at V and 3 bases at J, with 11 bases between the two ends. Germline CDR1 reads MNHEY; CDR2 reads SMNVEV (reference sequence). CDR3 protein: CASSLSLALYNEQFF. In DNA form, the CDR3 reads TGTGCCAGCAGTTTAAGTCTAGCCCTCTACAATGAGCAGTTCTTC.

This clonotype occurred many times. The genes are TRBV7-9 and TRBJ2-1; 11 bases match TRBD2. Germline CDR1 and CDR2: SEHNR and FQNEAQ (reference sequence). J gave up 5 bases and V 4 bases, and 4 bases lay outside the gene matches. The CDR3 has 15 amino acids. CDR3 nucleotide sequence: TGTGCCAGCAGCTCCATAGCGGGAGGGGACAATGAGCAGTTCTTC. Protein product: CASSSIAGGDNEQFF.

This clonotype was seen at least ten times. The V call is TRBV2, the J call TRBJ2-3; 12 bases are shared with TRBD2. The CDR3 spans 15 residues. Germline V gene lookup returns CDR1 SNHLY and CDR2 FYNNEI. The V gene end was trimmed by 4 bases and the J gene end by 5 bases; junction bases not matched to a gene: 4. CDR3 loop: CASSGTSGTVDTQYF. The CDR3 DNA follows: TGTGCCAGCAGTGGGACTAGCGGGACGGTAGATACGCAGTATTTT.

This clonotype was observed many times. The rearrangement uses TRBV28 and TRBJ2-7; 7 bases agree with TRBD1. The CDR3 extends over 12 amino acids. With V trimmed by 11 bases and J by 3 bases, 7 bases remained unmatched. Germline V lookup: CDR1 MDHEN, CDR2 SYDVKM. CDR3 region: CAARQGRYEQYF. The CDR3 DNA sequence: TGTGCCGCCAGACAGGGTCGCTACGAGCAGTACTTC.

This clonotype was recorded a few times. The J gene is TRBJ2-7, the V gene TRBV20-1; 13 nucleotides line up with TRBD2. Germline CDR1 and CDR2: DFQATT and SNEGSKA (reference sequence). V was pared by 6 bases and J by 3 bases, with 5 bases of the junction left unmatched. The CDR3 spans 14 residues. This CDR3 is CSALTSGRIYEQYF. DNA of the CDR3: TGCAGTGCCCTGACTAGCGGGAGGATCTACGAGCAGTACTTC.

This clonotype occurred a few times. This likely comes from a read error, as the CDR3 has no conserved phenylalanine or tryptophan at its end. The V gene is TRBV24-1, the J gene TRBJ1-2; D is uncertain. V shed 0 bases and J shed 8 bases, with 12 bases lying between them. Germline assignment: CDR1 KGHDR and CDR2 SFDVKD. The CDR3 has 14 residues. CDR3 residues: CATSDLGEDGGYTL. CDR3 DNA: TGTGCCACCAGTGATTTGGGAGAGGATGGCGGCTACACCCTC.

Many counts were recorded for this clonotype. This rearrangement joins TRBV18 to TRBJ1-2, with a tentative D call TRBD1 (5 bases). CDR3 size: 15 residues. Germline CDR1 reads KGHSH; CDR2 reads LQKENI. The V end lost 0 bases, the J end lost 5 bases, and 13 bases lay between the germline ends. CDR3 region: CASSPPLGPIYGYTF. CDR3 coding DNA: TGTGCCAGCTCACCACCGCTGGGACCTATTTATGGCTACACCTTC.

In its sample, this clonotype was seen many times. The V and J genes are TRBV24-1 and TRBJ1-1, with a tentative D call TRBD1 (6 bases). Germline V CDR1 and CDR2: KGHDR, SFDVKD. This CDR3 comprises 14 residues. Trimming cost V 3 bases and J 1 base, with 8 bases left between them. DNA for the CDR3: TGTGCCACCAGTGATGGGACAAAGAACACTGAAGCTTTCTTT. Residues: CATSDGTKNTEAFF.

This clonotype was found many times. The V and J genes are TRBV12-3 or TRBV12-4 and TRBJ2-2; 11 nucleotides align to TRBD1. The CDR3 covers 15 residues. Losses at the gene ends were 6 bases for V and 2 bases for J; bases not matched to a gene: 2. CDR3 DNA sequence: TGTGCCAGCAGGGGGACAGGGGGAAACACCGGGGAGCTGTTTTTT. It encodes CASRGTGGNTGELFF.

J is TRBJ2-3 and V is TRBV9, with 9 positions matching TRBD2. The CDR3 has 14 residues. After removal of 6 bases from V and 4 bases from J, the junction contained 6 bases not matched to a gene. Germline CDR1 reads SGDLS; CDR2 reads YYNGEE. The CDR3 loop is CASTRTSASDTQYF. CDR3 DNA: TGTGCCAGCACCCGGACTAGCGCTTCAGATACGCAGTATTTT.

The V call is TRBV7-2, the J call TRBJ2-7, with TRBD2 identical over 10 bases. The CDR3 loop spans 15 amino acids. Germline V gene lookup returns CDR1 SGHTA and CDR2 FQGNSA. V gave up 7 bases and J gave up 6 bases; unmatched junction bases: 12. CDR3 nucleotide sequence: TGTGCCAGCACCCAAGCGGGAGGGCCCTGGGGCGAGCAGTACTTC. Protein product: CASTQAGGPWGEQYF.

This clonotype has a count of ten or more. The CDR3 coding sequence is TGTGCCAGCAGCCGTGGAGACCGGACAACTAATGAAAAACTGTTTTTT. Its translation is CASSRGDRTTNEKLFF. The rearrangement uses TRBV7-9 and TRBJ1-4; D remains unclear. Trimming removed 5 bases at V and 0 bases at J, with 13 bases between. The CDR3 runs to 16 residues. Germline loops: CDR1 SEHNR, CDR2 FQNEAQ (reference sequence). The full variable domain, rest sourced from reference TRBV7-9 and TRBJ1-4, is DTGVSQNPRHKITKRGQNVTFRCDPISEHNRLYWYRQTLGQGPEFLTYFQNEAQLEKSRLLSDRFSAERPKGSFSTLEIQRTEQGDSAMYLCASSRGDRTTNEKLFFGSGTQLSVL.

This sequence joins TRBV7-6 and TRBJ2-5; D assignment may be TRBD1 or TRBD2 (5 bases each). This CDR3 has 15 amino acids. Germline V gene lookup returns CDR1 SGHVS and CDR2 FNYEAQ. The germline V and J ends were trimmed by 0 bases and 5 bases, with 13 bases remaining between them. The CDR3 loop reads CASSLASGKGETQYF. CDR3 nucleotide sequence: TGTGCCAGCAGCTTAGCGTCGGGGAAGGGGGAGACCCAGTACTTC.

This clonotype showed up many times. V usage is TRBV2 and J usage is TRBJ2-2, with 7 bases matching TRBD2. CDR1 and CDR2 (germline): SNHLY, FYNNEI. The CDR3 loop spans 14 amino acids. The V and J ends lost 11 bases and 3 bases, in that order; junction bases with no gene match: 9. The CDR3 DNA reads as TGTGCCGATTCCCCGGGGGGTTACACCGGGGAGCTGTTTTTT. Translated: CADSPGGYTGELFF.

Ten or more counts support this clonotype. This chain joins TRBV7-9 and TRBJ2-3; possibly TRBD2 for D (6 bases). The V and J ends lost 5 bases and 7 bases respectively, with 10 bases between them. CDR3 size: 12 residues. Germline CDR1 and CDR2: SEHNR and FQNEAQ (reference sequence). CDR3 amino acids: CASSQGRYTQYF. Written as DNA, the CDR3 is TGTGCCAGCAGCCAAGGGAGGTATACGCAGTATTTT.